Each of the 16 T cell receptor beta chains below was sequenced from the same sample in a study of blood T cell repertoires in COVID-19. Some clones are missing from TCRdb's copy, which holds only in-frame ones; the method was immunoSEQ multiplex PCR. The table shows under 250,000 clones, with about 86% occurring only once. Sequenced material: peripheral blood. The receptors were gathered from a man older than 75 with acute or convalescent COVID-19.

This clone occurred once. The V gene is TRBV7-9, the J gene TRBJ2-1; D may be TRBD1 (5 bases). The CDR3 runs to 13 residues. Trimming cost V 5 bases and J 7 bases, with 12 bases left between them. CDR1 is SEHNR and CDR2 is FQNEAQ in the germline V gene (reference sequence). CDR3 loop: CASSPDSTNEQFF. CDR3 sequence (DNA): TGTGCCAGCAGCCCTGACAGTACGAATGAGCAGTTCTTC.

The gene calls are TRBV28 and TRBJ2-1; 13 bases are a match to TRBD2. Looked up from germline, CDR1 is MDHEN and CDR2 is SYDVKM. The CDR3 totals 16 residues. Trimming took 6 bases from V and 9 from J; bases not matched to a gene: 11. The CDR3 reads CASRTVRLAGGIEQFF. The CDR3 DNA is TGTGCCAGCAGGACCGTGAGACTAGCGGGAGGAATTGAGCAGTTCTTC.

The chain links TRBV19 to TRBJ2-2, with 9 positions matching TRBD1. Germline V gene lookup returns CDR1 LNHDA and CDR2 SQIVND (reference sequence). J gave up 6 bases and V 9 bases, and 11 bases lay outside the gene matches. This CDR3 is built from 15 residues. The CDR3 coding sequence is TGTGCCAGCACGACAACAGGGGGCCCGGCCGGGGAGCTGTTTTTT. It codes for CASTTTGGPAGELFF.

The CDR3 is CAISDPSGPDNEKLFF. In DNA form, the CDR3 reads TGTGCCATCAGTGACCCCAGCGGGCCAGACAATGAAAAACTGTTTTTT. This chain joins TRBV10-3 and TRBJ1-4; D ambiguous. V was pared by 3 bases and J by 5 bases, with 16 bases between. The CDR3 is 16 residues long. Germline values: CDR1 ENHRY, CDR2 SYGVKD.

The CDR3, as DNA: TGCAGCGTTGAAGTAGAGACATACAAGCTCGCAGAAAAACTGTTTTTT. Translating it yields CSVEVETYKLAEKLFF. This chain links TRBV29-1 with TRBJ1-4, with D unclear. This CDR3 has 16 amino acids. Germline V gives CDR1 SQVTM, CDR2 ANQGSEA. Trimming removed 1 base from V and 8 bases from J, with 20 bases in between.

CDR3 DNA sequence: TGTGCCAGCAGCTCTAGACCTAGCTCCTACAATGAGCAGTTCTTC. Its protein product is CASSSRPSSYNEQFF. The chain recombines TRBV11-2 with TRBJ2-1; D gene uncertain. The ends were cut back, 4 bases at V and 0 bases at J, with 10 bases in the middle. The germline V gene encodes CDR1 SGHAT and CDR2 FQNNGV. CDR3 size: 15 residues.

The chain employs TRBV6-5 and TRBJ2-5, with 10 bases lining up with TRBD1. The junction had 6 bases not matched to a gene; V was cut back by 6 bases and J by 5 bases. The CDR3 is 14 amino acids. Germline V gene sequence: CDR1 MNHEY, CDR2 SVGAGI. CDR3 protein: CASSRDRGDETQYF. CDR3 DNA: TGTGCCAGCAGCAGGGACAGGGGAGACGAGACCCAGTACTTC.

The CDR3 region has the DNA TGTGCCAGCAGCCCCCAGCCGGGACTCAACACAGATACGCAGTATTTT. Its protein product is CASSPQPGLNTDTQYF. V usage is TRBV7-3 and J usage is TRBJ2-3; perhaps TRBD2 as D (6 bases). The CDR3 consists of 16 residues. Between the trimmed V and J ends, which lost 5 bases and 2 bases, there was a span of 17 bases. Germline CDR1 SGHTA, CDR2 FQGTGA.

In nucleotides, the CDR3 is TGTGCCAGCAGCTTAGAAGGGCAATCGGGGGGCTACACCTTC. Translation: CASSLEGQSGGYTF. This chain joins TRBV7-3 and TRBJ1-2, with D unresolved. This CDR3 is 14 amino acids long. V was shortened by 2 bases and J by 8 bases, with 15 bases between the two germline ends. Germline CDR1 is SGHTA and CDR2 is FQGTGA.

The chain recombines TRBV6-7 with TRBJ1-3; D remains unclear. TRBV6-7 counts as an open reading frame of uncertain function. V was shortened by 6 bases and J by 3 bases, with 21 bases between the two germline ends. This CDR3 comprises 17 residues. CDR3 sequence: CASRPRTGGRIGNTIYF. In nucleotides, the CDR3 is TGTGCCAGCAGACCTCGGACTGGAGGACGAATTGGAAACACCATATATTTT.

V usage is TRBV3-1 (or the pseudogene TRBV3-2) and J usage is TRBJ2-1; D may be TRBD2 (6 bases). Germline CDR1 LGHDT, CDR2 YNNKEL (reference sequence). Trimming cost V 0 bases and J 11 bases, with 17 bases left between them. The CDR3 runs 15 residues. The CDR3 protein is CASSQDQRWGEQQFF. DNA of the CDR3: TGTGCCAGCAGCCAAGACCAGCGGTGGGGGGAACAGCAGTTCTTC.

Only a few counts were recorded for this clone. This chain uses TRBV5-1 with TRBJ1-1, with 8 positions matching TRBD1. Per germline, CDR1 SGHRS and CDR2 YFSETQ. J lost 6 bases, V lost 7 bases, and 8 bases had no gene match. This CDR3 is 13 amino acids long. CDR3 sequence reads: CASRLQGGAEAFF. The CDR3 nucleotides are TGCGCCAGCCGACTACAGGGGGGGGCTGAAGCTTTCTTT.

The chain uses TRBV6-2 or TRBV6-3 and TRBJ1-5; 7 positions match TRBD1. With 5 bases clipped from V and 4 bases from J, the junction kept 8 bases outside the gene matches. Per the germline V gene, CDR1 is MNHEY and CDR2 is SVGEGT. The length of the CDR3 is 15 residues. The CDR3 loop is CASSKDRRGNQPQHF. CDR3 DNA: TGTGCCAGCAGTAAGGACAGGCGGGGTAATCAGCCCCAGCATTTT.

A few counts support this clone. The rearrangement uses TRBV19 and TRBJ1-5, with unresolved D. This CDR3 region has 15 residues. The V end lost 5 bases, the J end lost 3 bases, and 14 bases lay between the germline ends. Looked up from germline, CDR1 is LNHDA and CDR2 is SQIVND (reference sequence). This chain's CDR3 is CASSLGWGANQPQHF. CDR3 in DNA: TGTGCCAGTAGTTTGGGTTGGGGAGCCAATCAGCCCCAGCATTTT.

The chain links TRBV18 to TRBJ1-1, with D possibly TRBD1 on 5 matching bases. V was pared by 3 bases and J by 5 bases, with 16 bases between. CDR1 and CDR2 from the germline V gene are KGHSH and LQKENI. The CDR3 totals 15 residues. CDR3 coding DNA: TGTGCCAGCTCACCCTTGGGGCAGGTCGGGACTGAAGCTTTCTTT. This translates into CASSPLGQVGTEAFF.

The chain recombines TRBV3-1 (or the pseudogene TRBV3-2) with TRBJ1-1; TRBD1 matches 8 bases. The CDR3 spans 12 residues. Germline trimming cut 4 bases from V and 11 bases from J; bases unmatched to any gene: 6. Germline lookup yields CDR1 LGHDT and CDR2 YNNKEL (reference sequence). CDR3 sequence (DNA): TGTGCCAGCAGCCGACAGGGGTTGGGCGCTTTCTTT. This gives the protein CASSRQGLGAFF.